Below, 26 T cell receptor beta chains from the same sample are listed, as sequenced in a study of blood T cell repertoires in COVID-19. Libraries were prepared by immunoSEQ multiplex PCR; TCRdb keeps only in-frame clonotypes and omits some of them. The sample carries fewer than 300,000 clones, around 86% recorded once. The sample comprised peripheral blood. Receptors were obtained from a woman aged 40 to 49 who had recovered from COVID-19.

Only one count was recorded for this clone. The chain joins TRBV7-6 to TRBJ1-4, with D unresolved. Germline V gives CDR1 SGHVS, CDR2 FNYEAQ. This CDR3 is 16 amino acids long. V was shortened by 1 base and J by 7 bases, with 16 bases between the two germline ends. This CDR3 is CASSLGHPRGGEKLFF. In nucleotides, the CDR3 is TGTGCCAGCAGCTTAGGACACCCACGGGGAGGTGAAAAACTGTTTTTT.

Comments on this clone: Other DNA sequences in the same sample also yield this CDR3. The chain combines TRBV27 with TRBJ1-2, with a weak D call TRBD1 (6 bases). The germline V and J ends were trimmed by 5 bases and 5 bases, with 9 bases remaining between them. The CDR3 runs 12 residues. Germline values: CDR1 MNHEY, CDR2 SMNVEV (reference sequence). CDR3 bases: TGTGCCAGCAGTCCCCAGGGGTATGGCTACACCTTC. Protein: CASSPQGYGYTF.

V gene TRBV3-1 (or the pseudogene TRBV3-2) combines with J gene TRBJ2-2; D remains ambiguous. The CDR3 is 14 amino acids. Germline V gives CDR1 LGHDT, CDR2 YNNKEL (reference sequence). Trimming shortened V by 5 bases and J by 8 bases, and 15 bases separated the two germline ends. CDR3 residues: CASSAYHHGGELFF. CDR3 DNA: TGTGCCAGCAGCGCCTACCACCACGGGGGGGAGCTGTTTTTT.

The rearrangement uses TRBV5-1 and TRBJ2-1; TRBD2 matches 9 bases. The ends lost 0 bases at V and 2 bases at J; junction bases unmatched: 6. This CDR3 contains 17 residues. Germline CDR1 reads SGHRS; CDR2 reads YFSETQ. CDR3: CASSLAGVAGAYNEQFF. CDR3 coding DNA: TGCGCCAGCAGCTTGGCCGGGGTAGCGGGGGCCTACAATGAGCAGTTCTTC.

CDR3 amino acids: CASSHTGVNTEAFF. The CDR3 DNA follows: TGTGCCAGCAGCCATACCGGGGTGAACACTGAAGCTTTCTTT. The chain links TRBV3-1 (or the pseudogene TRBV3-2) to TRBJ1-1; D call uncertain. Per the germline V gene, CDR1 is LGHDT and CDR2 is YNNKEL (reference sequence). V was trimmed by 3 bases and J by 0 bases, leaving 8 bases between them. CDR3 length: 14 amino acids.

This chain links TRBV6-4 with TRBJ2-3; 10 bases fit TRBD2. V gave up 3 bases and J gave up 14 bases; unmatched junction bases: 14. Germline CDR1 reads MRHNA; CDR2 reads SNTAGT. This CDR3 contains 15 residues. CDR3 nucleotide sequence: TGTGCCAGCAGTGAGGGACTAGCGTCTACAGGGACCCGGTATTTT. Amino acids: CASSEGLASTGTRYF.

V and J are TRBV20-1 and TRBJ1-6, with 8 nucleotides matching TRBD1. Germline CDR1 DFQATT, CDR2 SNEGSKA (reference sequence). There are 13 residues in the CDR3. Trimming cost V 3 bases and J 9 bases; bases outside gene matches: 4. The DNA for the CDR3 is TGCAGTGCTAGTGGACAGGGCGGTTCACCCCTCCACTTT. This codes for CSASGQGGSPLHF.

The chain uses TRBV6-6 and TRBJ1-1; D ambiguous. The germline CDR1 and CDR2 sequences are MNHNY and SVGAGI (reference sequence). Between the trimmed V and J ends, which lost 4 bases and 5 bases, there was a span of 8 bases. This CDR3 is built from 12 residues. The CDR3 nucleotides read TGTGCCAGCAGTTTTGAGAGGACTGAAGCTTTCTTT. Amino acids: CASSFERTEAFF.

CDR3 nucleotide sequence: TGTGCCAGCACTAAGAGGGGGGGCTTCGAGCAGTACTTC. Protein: CASTKRGGFEQYF. V is TRBV6-5 and J is TRBJ2-7; D perhaps matches TRBD2 (7 bases). From germline, CDR1 is MNHEY and CDR2 SVGAGI. This CDR3 spans 13 amino acids. V was cut by 7 bases and J by 6 bases, with 16 bases left in between.

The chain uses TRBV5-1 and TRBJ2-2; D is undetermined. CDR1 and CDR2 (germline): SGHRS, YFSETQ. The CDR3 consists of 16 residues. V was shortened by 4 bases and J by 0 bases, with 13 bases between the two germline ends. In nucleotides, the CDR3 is TGCGCCAGCAGCCCGAGAAGTGGAGCGAACACCGGGGAGCTGTTTTTT. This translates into CASSPRSGANTGELFF.

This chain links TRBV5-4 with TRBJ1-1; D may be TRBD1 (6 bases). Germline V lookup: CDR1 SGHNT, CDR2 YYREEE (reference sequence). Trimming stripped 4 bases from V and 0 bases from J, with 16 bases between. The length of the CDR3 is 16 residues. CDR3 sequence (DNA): TGTGCCAGCAGCGGAACAGGGTCGGACCTGAACACTGAAGCTTTCTTT. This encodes CASSGTGSDLNTEAFF.

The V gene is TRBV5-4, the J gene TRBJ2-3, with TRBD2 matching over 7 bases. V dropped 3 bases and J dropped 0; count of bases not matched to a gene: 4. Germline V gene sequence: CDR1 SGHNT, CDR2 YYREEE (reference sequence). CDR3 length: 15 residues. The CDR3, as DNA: TGTGCCAGCAGCTGGGGAGGGTCTAGCACAGATACGCAGTATTTT. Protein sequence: CASSWGGSSTDTQYF.

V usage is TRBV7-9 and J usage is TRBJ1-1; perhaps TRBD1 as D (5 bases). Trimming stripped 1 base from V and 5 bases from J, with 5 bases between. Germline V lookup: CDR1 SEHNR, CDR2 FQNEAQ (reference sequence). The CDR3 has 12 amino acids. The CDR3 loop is CASSLGTTEAFF. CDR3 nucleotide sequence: TGTGCCAGCAGCTTAGGGACAACTGAAGCTTTCTTT.

The CDR3 reads CASSIILSAGAEAFF. CDR3 in DNA: TGTGCCAGTAGTATTATCCTGTCAGCAGGCGCTGAAGCTTTCTTT. The gene calls are TRBV19 and TRBJ1-1; D gene uncertain. The CDR3 length is 15 residues. From germline, CDR1 is LNHDA and CDR2 SQIVND (reference sequence). The V end was cut by 3 bases, the J end by 6 bases, with 17 bases between.

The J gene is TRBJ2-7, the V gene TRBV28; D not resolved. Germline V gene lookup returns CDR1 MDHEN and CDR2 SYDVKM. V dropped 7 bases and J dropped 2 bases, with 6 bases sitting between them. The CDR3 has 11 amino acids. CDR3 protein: CASTSAYEQYF. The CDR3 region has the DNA TGTGCCAGCACCTCGGCCTACGAGCAGTACTTC.

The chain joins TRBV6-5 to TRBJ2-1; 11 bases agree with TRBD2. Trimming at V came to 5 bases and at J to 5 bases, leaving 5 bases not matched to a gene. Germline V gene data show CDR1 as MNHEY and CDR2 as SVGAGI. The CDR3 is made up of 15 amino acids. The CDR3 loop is CASSRLAGFNNEQFF. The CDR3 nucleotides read TGTGCCAGCAGTCGACTAGCGGGGTTCAACAATGAGCAGTTCTTC.

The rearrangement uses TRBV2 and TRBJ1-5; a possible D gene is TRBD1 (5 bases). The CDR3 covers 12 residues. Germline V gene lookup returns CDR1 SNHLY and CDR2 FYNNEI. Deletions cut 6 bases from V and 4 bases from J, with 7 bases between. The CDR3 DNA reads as TGTGCCAGCAGCCAGGGTAATCAGCCCCAGCATTTT. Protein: CASSQGNQPQHF.

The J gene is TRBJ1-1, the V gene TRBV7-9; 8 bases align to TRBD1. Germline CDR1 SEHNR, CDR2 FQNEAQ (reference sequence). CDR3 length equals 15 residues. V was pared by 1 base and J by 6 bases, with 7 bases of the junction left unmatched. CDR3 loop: CASSLVQTGDAEAFF. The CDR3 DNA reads TGTGCCAGCAGCTTAGTGCAGACAGGGGACGCTGAAGCTTTCTTT. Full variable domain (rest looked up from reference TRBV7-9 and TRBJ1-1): DTGVSQNPRHKITKRGQNVTFRCDPISEHNRLYWYRQTLGQGPEFLTYFQNEAQLEKSRLLSDRFSAERPKGSFSTLEIQRTEQGDSAMYLCASSLVQTGDAEAFFGQGTRLTVV.

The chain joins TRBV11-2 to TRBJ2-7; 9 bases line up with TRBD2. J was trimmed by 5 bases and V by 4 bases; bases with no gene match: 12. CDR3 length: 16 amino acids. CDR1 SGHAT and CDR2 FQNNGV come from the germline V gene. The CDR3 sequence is CASSSHRWSGGNEQYF. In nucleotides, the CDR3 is TGTGCCAGCAGCTCGCACAGGTGGAGCGGGGGGAACGAGCAGTACTTC.

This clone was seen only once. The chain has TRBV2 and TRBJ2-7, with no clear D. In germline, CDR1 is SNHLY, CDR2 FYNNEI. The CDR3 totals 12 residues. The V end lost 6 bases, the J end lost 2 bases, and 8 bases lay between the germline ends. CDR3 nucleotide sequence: TGTGCCAGCAGGAGAGAAACCTACGAGCAGTACTTC. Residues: CASRRETYEQYF.

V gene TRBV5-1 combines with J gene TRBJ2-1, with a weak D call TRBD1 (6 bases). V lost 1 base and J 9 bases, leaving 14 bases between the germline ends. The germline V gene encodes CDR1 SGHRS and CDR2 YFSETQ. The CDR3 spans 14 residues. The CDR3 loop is CASSLSGDEGEQFF. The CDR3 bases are TGCGCCAGCAGCTTGTCAGGGGATGAGGGTGAGCAGTTCTTC.

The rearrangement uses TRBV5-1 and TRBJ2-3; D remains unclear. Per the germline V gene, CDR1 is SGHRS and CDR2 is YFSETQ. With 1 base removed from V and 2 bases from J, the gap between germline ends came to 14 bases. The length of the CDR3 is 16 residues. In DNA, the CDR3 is TGCGCCAGCAGCTTGTTCTCCAACGACTTCACAGATACGCAGTATTTT. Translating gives CASSLFSNDFTDTQYF. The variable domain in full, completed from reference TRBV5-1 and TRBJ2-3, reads KAGVTQTPRYLIKTRGQQVTLSCSPISGHRSVSWYQQTPGQGLQFLFEYFSETQRNKGNFPGRFSGRQFSNSRSEMNVSTLELGDSALYLCASSLFSNDFTDTQYFGPGTRLTVL.

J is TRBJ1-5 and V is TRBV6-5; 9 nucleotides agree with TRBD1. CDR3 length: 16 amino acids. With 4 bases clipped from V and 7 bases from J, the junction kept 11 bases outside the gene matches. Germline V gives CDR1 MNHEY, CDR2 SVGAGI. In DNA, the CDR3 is TGTGCCAGCAGTTCCCCAGGGACAGGGATACGCCAGCCCCAGCATTTT. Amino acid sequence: CASSSPGTGIRQPQHF.

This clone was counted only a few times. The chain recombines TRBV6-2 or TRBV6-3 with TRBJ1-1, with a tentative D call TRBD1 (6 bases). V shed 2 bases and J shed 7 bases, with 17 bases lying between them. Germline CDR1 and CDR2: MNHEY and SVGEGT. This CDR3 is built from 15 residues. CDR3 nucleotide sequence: TGTGCCAGCAGTTACGGGCTGACAGGCCAGTTTGAAGCTTTCTTT. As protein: CASSYGLTGQFEAFF.

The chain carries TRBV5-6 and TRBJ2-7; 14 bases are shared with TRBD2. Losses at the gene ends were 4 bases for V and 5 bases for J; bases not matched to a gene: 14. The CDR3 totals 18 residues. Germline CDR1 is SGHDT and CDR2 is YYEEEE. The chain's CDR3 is CASSPGLAGAITDDEQYF. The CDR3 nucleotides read TGTGCCAGCAGCCCGGGACTAGCGGGGGCTATCACCGACGACGAGCAGTACTTC.

The CDR3 region is CASSFLGGEAFF. For the CDR3, the DNA is TGTGCCAGCAGCTTCCTGGGGGGTGAAGCTTTCTTT. V is TRBV7-9 and J is TRBJ1-1; maybe TRBD1 (5 bases). The CDR3 runs to 12 residues. V lost 3 bases and J 7 bases, leaving 9 bases between the germline ends. The germline V gene has CDR1 SEHNR and CDR2 FQNEAQ (reference sequence).